These 7 T cell receptor beta chains share one sample of origin, sequenced in a study of response to subunit inactivated influenza vaccine. TCRdb passed the RT-PCR reads through MiXCR, listing each CDR3 protein once. Found here are roughly 700,000 distinct CDR3 sequences, 14% of them singletons; the top ten hold around 7.3%. Sequencing used PBMCs from blood, obtained around 14 days before vaccination. The receptors come from a man in his fifties or sixties who received an inactivated influenza vaccine.

V gene TRBV6-1 combines with J gene TRBJ2-1; 11 positions match TRBD2. This CDR3 spans 18 amino acids. Germline V gene lookup returns CDR1 MNHNS and CDR2 SASEGT. The ends lost 8 bases at V and 0 bases at J; junction bases unmatched: 12. The CDR3 reads CASWDSGRGPSSYNEQFF. The CDR3 coding sequence is TGTGCCAGCTGGGATAGCGGGAGGGGACCAAGCTCCTACAATGAGCAGTTCTTC.

At least ten counts were recorded for this clonotype. V and J are TRBV6-5 and TRBJ2-1; 9 nucleotides line up with TRBD1. Germline values: CDR1 MNHEY, CDR2 SVGAGI. V was clipped by 0 bases and J by 8 bases; unmatched bases: 2. CDR3 length: 14 residues. The CDR3 spells CASSYSGTGYEQFF. The CDR3, as DNA: TGTGCCAGCAGTTACTCCGGGACAGGGTATGAGCAGTTCTTC.

This clonotype was recorded at least ten times. The chain links TRBV5-1 to TRBJ2-2; TRBD1 matches at 7 bases. Germline loops: CDR1 SGHRS, CDR2 YFSETQ. The CDR3 runs to 16 residues. The trim removed 4 bases at V and 0 bases at J, leaving 6 bases unmatched. The CDR3 nucleotides read TGCGCCAGCAGCCTAAGGACAGGCACGAACACCGGGGAGCTGTTTTTT. Translated: CASSLRTGTNTGELFF.

This clonotype was picked up one time. The V and J genes are TRBV6-2 or TRBV6-3 and TRBJ1-1; D is unclear. V shed 4 bases and J shed 10 bases, with 19 bases lying between them. Germline CDR1 reads MNHEY; CDR2 reads SVGEGT. The CDR3 has 14 amino acids. The CDR3 region is CASSSRASGFGAFF. CDR3 nucleotides: TGTGCCAGCAGTTCACGGGCTAGCGGTTTCGGAGCTTTCTTT.

This sequence joins TRBV11-2 and TRBJ2-5; 9 bases line up with TRBD2. Germline CDR1 SGHAT, CDR2 FQNNGV. With V trimmed by 5 bases and J by 0 bases, 4 bases remained unmatched. The CDR3 spans 15 residues. DNA for the CDR3: TGTGCCAGCAGCCGCGGGGGGGTCTACCAAGAGACCCAGTACTTC. Protein product: CASSRGGVYQETQYF.

This clonotype was picked up a small number of times. The junction does not match germline at one end; this may be a read error. This chain links TRBV18 with TRBJ2-7, with 9 bases lining up with TRBD1. The CDR3 length is 14 residues. Germline values: CDR1 KGHSH, CDR2 LQKENI. The CDR3 nucleotides are TGTGCCAACTCAGTACAGGGGGCCAACTACGAGCAGTACTTC. Amino acids: CANSVQGANYEQYF.

V is TRBV20-1 and J is TRBJ2-7, with TRBD2 identical over 8 bases. Trimming at V came to 0 bases and at J to 3 bases, leaving 4 bases not matched to a gene. The CDR3 runs to 14 residues. The germline V gene encodes CDR1 DFQATT and CDR2 SNEGSKA (reference sequence). As DNA, the CDR3 is TGCAGTGCTAGAGAGTTAGCGGGGATCTACGAGCAGTACTTC. This sequence encodes CSARELAGIYEQYF.